This TCR beta chain was recovered during a study of blood T cell repertoires in COVID-19. At the level of the study: COVID-19 samples, acute and convalescent, were from the United States, Italy and Spain.

This CDR3 region has 15 residues. Germline V gives CDR1 SGHNT, CDR2 YENEEA. Unmatched junction bases numbered 2, after V lost 1 base and J lost 0 bases. Using immunoSEQ multiplex PCR, the repertoire was profiled, and TCRdb retains in-frame clones only, with some absent. The sample consists of 25,000 to 35,000 clones, roughly 88% of them appearing once. This clonotype was obtained from a human donor in a cohort sampled during active COVID-19. V gene TRBV11-3 combines with J gene TRBJ2-7, with 8 positions matching TRBD2. Source material: peripheral blood. The CDR3 nucleotides are TGTGCCAGCAGCTTAGCGGGGGGGCCCTCCTACGAGCAGTACTTC. Translated: CASSLAGGPSYEQYF.